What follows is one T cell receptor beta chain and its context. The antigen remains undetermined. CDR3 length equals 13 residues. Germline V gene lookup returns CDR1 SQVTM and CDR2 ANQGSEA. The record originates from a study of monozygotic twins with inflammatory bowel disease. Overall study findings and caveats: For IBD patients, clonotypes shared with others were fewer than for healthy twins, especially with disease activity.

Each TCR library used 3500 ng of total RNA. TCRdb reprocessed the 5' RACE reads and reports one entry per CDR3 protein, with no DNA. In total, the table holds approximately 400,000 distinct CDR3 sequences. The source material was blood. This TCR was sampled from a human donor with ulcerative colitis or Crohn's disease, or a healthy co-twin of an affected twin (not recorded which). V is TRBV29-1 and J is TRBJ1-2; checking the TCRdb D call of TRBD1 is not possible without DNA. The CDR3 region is CSVEGQSPAGYTF.